This TCR beta chain was recovered during a study of vaccination and CD4 T cells after COVID-19. Across the study: Six males and four females constituted the convalescent cohort, two of whom were Hispanic. Participants received two doses of either BNT162b2 or mRNA-1273 vaccine. Post-COVID draws followed diagnosis by a median around 100 days (range 35 to 161).

Concerning this clonotype itself: The target antigen is unknown.

Cultured CD4+ T-cell DNA underwent Oncomine TCR Beta short-read sequencing. TCRdb independently ran MiXCR on the PCR reads; one entry per CDR3 protein. This sample carries 20,000 to 25,000 distinct CDR3 sequences, approximately 62% of them seen once, and the ten largest clones take 3% to 4%. Trimming took 2 bases from V and 4 from J, leaving 11 bases between them. Germline V lookup: CDR1 MNHEY, CDR2 SVGAGI. There are 14 residues in the CDR3. Stated treatment: approximately 9-day PBMC culture with coronavirus spike peptide pools or control peptides (ViraFEST assay). The V call is TRBV6-5, the J call TRBJ1-1; D uncertain. The clonotype was recovered from a human donor who had recovered from COVID-19. The sample comprised CD4+ T cells from blood, cultured in vitro. CDR3 amino acids: CASSYDTGATEAFF. Here the CDR3 DNA reads TGTGCCAGCAGTTACGATACGGGTGCCACTGAAGCTTTCTTT.